This TCR beta chain is drawn from a study of vaccination effects on CD4 cells after COVID-19. Study-wide results and caveats: Late post-vaccination samples showed marked contraction of infection- and vaccine-induced clones.

CD4+ T cells specific for antigen were expanded with viral peptide pools by the ViraFEST assay before sequencing. The authors isolated CD4+ T cells after roughly eleven days of culture. The study found no prior SARS-CoV-2 infection in the vaccine recipients, who tested negative for nucleocapsid antibodies. Some clones are missing from TCRdb's copy, which holds only in-frame ones; the method was immunoSEQ multiplex PCR. The table has over 25,000 clones, 75% to 85% seen once. Germline lookup yields CDR1 SGHNT and CDR2 YYREEE (reference sequence). The junction had 2 bases not matched to a gene; V was cut back by 0 bases and J by 5 bases. The CDR3 length is 14 residues. In the case of this clone: The target antigen is unknown.

This rearrangement joins TRBV5-4 to TRBJ1-2; TRBD1 matches 9 bases. Here the sequenced sample was CD4+ T cells from PBMCs cultured with SARS-CoV-2 spike peptides, taken before COVID-19 vaccination. The TCR originated in a human donor who received a COVID-19 vaccine. The CDR3 loop reads CASSLGQGDYGYTF. The CDR3 region has the DNA TGTGCCAGCAGCTTGGGACAGGGGGATTATGGCTACACCTTC.